These 29 T cell receptor beta chains were sequenced from one sample in a study of T cell responses to AZD1222 COVID-19 vaccine. Clones were read by immunoSEQ multiplex PCR, and TCRdb kept only the in-frame ones, dropping some. Here the sample spans 95,000 to 150,000 clones, around 85% being singletons. Source: peripheral blood, taken on day 0 of AZD1222 vaccination. The receptors stem from an adult in good health.

Only one count was recorded for this clone. This chain joins TRBV28 and TRBJ2-1; 7 nucleotides align to TRBD2. The V gene's germline CDR1 is MDHEN and CDR2 SYDVKM. This CDR3 spans 15 amino acids. J gave up 5 bases and V 6 bases, and 10 bases lay outside the gene matches. The CDR3 nucleotides are TGTGCCAGCAGCACACCCCAAGCGGGACACAATGAGCAGTTCTTC. Translating gives CASSTPQAGHNEQFF.

DNA for the CDR3: TGTGCCAGCAGTGCCAGGGGTGGAGTAGCTTTCTTT. This encodes CASSARGGVAFF. The chain uses TRBV2 and TRBJ1-1, with a tentative D call TRBD1 (6 bases). V was clipped by 4 bases and J by 10 bases, with 13 bases between them. This CDR3 contains 12 residues. Germline CDR1 reads SNHLY; CDR2 reads FYNNEI. Full variable domain (remainder filled in from reference TRBV2 and TRBJ1-1): EPEVTQTPSHQVTQMGQEVILRCVPISNHLYFYWYRQILGQKVEFLVSFYNNEISEKSEIFDDQFSVERPDGSNFTLKIRSTKLEDSAMYFCASSARGGVAFFGQGTRLTVV.

This sequence joins TRBV7-8 and TRBJ2-3, with 11 bases fitting TRBD2. With 1 base clipped from V and 2 bases from J, the junction kept 11 bases outside the gene matches. Germline assignment: CDR1 SGHVS and CDR2 FQNEAQ. The CDR3 is made up of 19 amino acids. The CDR3 sequence: CASSLVAGGPPLPTDTQYF. CDR3 nucleotide sequence: TGTGCCAGCAGCTTAGTAGCGGGGGGGCCCCCACTCCCCACAGATACGCAGTATTTT.

This chain uses TRBV5-3 with TRBJ2-7; TRBD2 aligns across 7 bases. Being an ORF, TRBV5-3 has a function that is uncertain. The CDR3 is 15 residues long. The trim removed 4 bases at V and 7 bases at J, leaving 14 bases unmatched. DNA for the CDR3: TGTGCCAGAAGCAAAAGCGGGACCCCAAGTTTGGAGCAGTACTTC. Its protein is CARSKSGTPSLEQYF.

The chain links TRBV9 to TRBJ2-7; D may be TRBD1 (5 bases). V was shortened by 1 base and J by 2 bases, with 10 bases between the two germline ends. This CDR3 is 14 amino acids long. CDR1 is SGDLS, CDR2 YYNGEE, per germline. The CDR3 DNA reads TGTGCCAGCAGCGTAACCGACAGTCCCTACGAGCAGTACTTC. Translating it yields CASSVTDSPYEQYF.

The chain links TRBV19 to TRBJ2-7; D remains unclear. The V end lost 3 bases, the J end lost 7 bases, and 10 bases lay between the germline ends. Germline V gene data show CDR1 as LNHDA and CDR2 as SQIVND (reference sequence). There are 12 residues in the CDR3. The CDR3 bases are TGTGCCAGTAGTATTCCCCTGGGGGAGCAGTACTTC. It encodes CASSIPLGEQYF.

The chain links TRBV5-1 to TRBJ2-3; 13 bases are shared with TRBD2. Germline V gene lookup returns CDR1 SGHRS and CDR2 YFSETQ. This CDR3 spans 16 amino acids. Trimming cost V 2 bases and J 4 bases; bases outside gene matches: 4. As DNA, the CDR3 is TGCGCCAGCAGCTTAACTAGCGGGGGGGCTGCAGATACGCAGTATTTT. Amino acids: CASSLTSGGAADTQYF.

The V call is TRBV28, the J call TRBJ1-4; no clear D gene. The ends were cut back, 10 bases at V and 8 bases at J, with 11 bases in the middle. The CDR3 length is 11 residues. Germline V gene data show CDR1 as MDHEN and CDR2 as SYDVKM. CDR3 nucleotide sequence: TGTGCCACGAGGAGTGTGGAAAAACTGTTTTTT. Translation gives CATRSVEKLFF.

The chain links TRBV9 to TRBJ2-1; D is possibly TRBD2 (5 bases). Per the germline V gene, CDR1 is SGDLS and CDR2 is YYNGEE. The CDR3 is 16 residues long. V lost 2 bases to trimming and J lost 9 bases, with 21 bases between them. The CDR3 protein is CASSVRLAPAVGEQFF. In DNA, the CDR3 is TGTGCCAGCAGCGTGCGTCTAGCTCCGGCGGTTGGTGAGCAGTTCTTC.

The rearrangement joins TRBV5-1 to TRBJ1-6; possible D gene TRBD1, 5 bases. Germline assignment: CDR1 SGHRS and CDR2 YFSETQ. The CDR3 has 15 residues. V was clipped by 3 bases and J by 5 bases, with 12 bases between them. The CDR3 DNA sequence: TGCGCCAGCAGCTCCCAGGGAAAGGATAATTCACCCCTCCACTTT. Translating it yields CASSSQGKDNSPLHF.

For the CDR3, the DNA is TGTGCCAGTAGTAGTTCTTGGGATTCACCCCTCCACTTT. It encodes CASSSSWDSPLHF. The chain joins TRBV19 to TRBJ1-6; D ambiguous. CDR3 size: 13 residues. Trimming took 4 bases from V and 8 from J, leaving 9 bases between them. Germline lookup yields CDR1 LNHDA and CDR2 SQIVND (reference sequence).

This clone came up once. This chain uses TRBV6-1 with TRBJ1-1; D gene uncertain. In germline, CDR1 is MNHNS, CDR2 SASEGT. The ends were cut back, 2 bases at V and 4 bases at J, with 8 bases in the middle. This CDR3 spans 13 amino acids. DNA of the CDR3: TGTGCCAGCAGTGAACTACGGGGCACTGAAGCTTTCTTT. Translating it yields CASSELRGTEAFF.

The gene calls are TRBV28 and TRBJ1-5; 10 nucleotides match TRBD1. Germline V CDR1 and CDR2: MDHEN, SYDVKM. V lost 5 bases, J lost 1 base, and 5 bases stayed unmatched. The CDR3 consists of 16 residues. CDR3 loop: CASSDRGRGSNQPQHF. Here the CDR3 DNA reads TGTGCCAGCAGTGACAGGGGGCGCGGGAGCAATCAGCCCCAGCATTTT.

This sequence joins TRBV4-1 and TRBJ1-3; no clear D gene. Germline-derived CDR1 and CDR2 are MGHRA and YSYEKL. Between the trimmed V and J ends, which lost 4 bases and 0 bases, there was a span of 16 bases. The CDR3 contains 17 residues. The chain's CDR3 is CASSRGPDGISGNTIYF. CDR3 nucleotide sequence: TGCGCCAGCAGCCGAGGTCCGGACGGAATCTCTGGAAACACCATATATTTT.

The chain is built from TRBV2 and TRBJ1-1; a possible D gene is TRBD1 (5 bases). V was trimmed by 3 bases and J by 10 bases, leaving 15 bases between them. The V gene's germline CDR1 is SNHLY and CDR2 FYNNEI. The CDR3 spans 13 residues. CDR3: CASSEGTSLGAFF. The CDR3 nucleotides are TGTGCCAGCAGTGAGGGGACCTCCCTGGGAGCTTTCTTT.

This clone was counted a few times. The V call is TRBV3-1 (or the pseudogene TRBV3-2), the J call TRBJ2-1; 7 nucleotides line up with TRBD1. V gave up 5 bases and J gave up 4 bases; unmatched junction bases: 8. Per germline, CDR1 LGHDT and CDR2 YNNKEL (reference sequence). The CDR3 length is 15 residues. CDR3 DNA: TGTGCCAGCAGCGAAACAGGGGTTGCGTACAATGAGCAGTTCTTC. This codes for CASSETGVAYNEQFF.

The V and J genes are TRBV9 and TRBJ2-7; 11 nucleotides align to TRBD2. Germline CDR1 and CDR2: SGDLS and YYNGEE. V trimming: 7 bases; J trimming: 3 bases; junction bases outside the gene matches: 3. CDR3 length: 13 residues. The CDR3 DNA reads as TGTGCCAGCTCTCTAGCGGGGGGCTACGAGCAGTACTTC. Its protein product is CASSLAGGYEQYF.

The chain joins TRBV6-1 to TRBJ1-5, with D unclear. Germline V gene lookup returns CDR1 MNHNS and CDR2 SASEGT. The CDR3 contains 13 residues. V lost 0 bases, J lost 9 bases, and 9 bases lay in between. The chain's CDR3 is CASSEALRGPQHF. Here the CDR3 DNA reads TGTGCCAGCAGTGAAGCGCTTCGGGGGCCCCAGCATTTT.

The rearrangement uses TRBV6-5 and TRBJ2-5; D perhaps matches TRBD1 (6 bases). CDR3 length: 14 amino acids. The germline V gene has CDR1 MNHEY and CDR2 SVGAGI. Deletions cut 8 bases from V and 5 bases from J, with 18 bases between. This CDR3 is CASGTGSTGETQYF. The CDR3 coding sequence is TGTGCCAGCGGTACAGGGAGCACTGGGGAGACCCAGTACTTC.

This rearrangement joins TRBV6-5 to TRBJ1-2, with a weak D call TRBD1 (5 bases). V was clipped by 6 bases and J by 3 bases, with 17 bases between them. The CDR3 runs to 15 residues. Germline V gene data show CDR1 as MNHEY and CDR2 as SVGAGI. This chain's CDR3 is CASRRRQNYDYGYTF. The CDR3 nucleotides read TGTGCCAGCAGACGCCGACAGAACTACGACTATGGCTACACCTTC.

The chain recombines TRBV5-1 with TRBJ2-1; weak D call: TRBD2 (5 bases). V lost 4 bases to trimming and J lost 5 bases, with 10 bases between them. CDR1 is SGHRS, CDR2 YFSETQ, per germline. The CDR3 contains 13 residues. CDR3 in amino acids: CASSPRTDNEQFF. In nucleotides, the CDR3 is TGCGCCAGCAGCCCCCGGACTGACAATGAGCAGTTCTTC.

The V call is TRBV7-9, the J call TRBJ1-1, with D perhaps TRBD1 (5 bases). The V and J ends lost 7 bases and 3 bases respectively, with 9 bases between them. Germline-derived CDR1 and CDR2 are SEHNR and FQNEAQ (reference sequence). The CDR3 totals 12 residues. CDR3: CASMSGDTEAFF. Here the CDR3 DNA reads TGTGCCAGCATGTCGGGGGACACTGAAGCTTTCTTT.

This clone was recorded a few times. This chain joins TRBV3-1 (or the pseudogene TRBV3-2) and TRBJ1-1; no firm D call. Germline CDR1 is LGHDT and CDR2 is YNNKEL (reference sequence). The CDR3 sequence is 14 residues long. Trimming removed 8 bases from V and 1 base from J, with 14 bases in between. The CDR3 sequence is CASSPSGSNTEAFF. CDR3 nucleotide sequence: TGTGCCAGCTCCCCGTCCGGCTCGAACACTGAAGCTTTCTTT.

This clone has more than one count but fewer than ten. The chain couples TRBV5-4 to TRBJ2-7; D possibly corresponds to TRBD1 (6 bases). Trimming removed 2 bases from V and 1 base from J, with 10 bases in between. The germline V gene has CDR1 SGHNT and CDR2 YYREEE (reference sequence). The CDR3 spans 14 residues. CDR3 bases: TGTGCCAGCAGCTTCGGACAGTCTTCCTACGAGCAGTACTTC. This sequence encodes CASSFGQSSYEQYF.

The chain carries TRBV27 and TRBJ1-6; TRBD1 matches 8 bases. Trimming at V came to 5 bases and at J to 5 bases, leaving 2 bases not matched to a gene. The CDR3 has 14 residues. Germline-derived CDR1 and CDR2 are MNHEY and SMNVEV (reference sequence). For the CDR3, the DNA is TGTGCCAGCAGTCCAGGGGGCGATAATTCACCCCTCCACTTT. Translation: CASSPGGDNSPLHF.

The chain is built from TRBV29-1 and TRBJ2-5; D gene unclear. Germline loops: CDR1 SQVTM, CDR2 ANQGSEA. CDR3 size: 13 residues. The V end was cut by 4 bases, the J end by 5 bases, with 14 bases between. CDR3: CSVVASKVETQYF. The DNA of the CDR3 is TGCAGCGTTGTAGCAAGTAAGGTGGAGACCCAGTACTTC.

This clone was seen a few times. V gene TRBV4-3 combines with J gene TRBJ2-6, with D unresolved. The V end was cut by 0 bases, the J end by 1 base, with 10 bases between. Germline V lookup: CDR1 LGHNA, CDR2 YSLEER. The CDR3 contains 17 residues. The CDR3 DNA follows: TGCGCCAGCAGCCAAGATACTTCTGGATCTGGGGCCAACGTCCTGACTTTC. Amino acid sequence: CASSQDTSGSGANVLTF.

V is TRBV19 and J is TRBJ1-1; D possibly corresponds to TRBD1 (6 bases). Deletions cut 5 bases from V and 0 bases from J, with 13 bases between. The CDR3 loop spans 15 amino acids. Looked up from germline, CDR1 is LNHDA and CDR2 is SQIVND (reference sequence). As DNA, the CDR3 is TGTGCCAGTAGTCGTAACAGGGACATGAACACTGAAGCTTTCTTT. Protein product: CASSRNRDMNTEAFF.

This clone was observed a single time. The chain's CDR3 is CASSLSIGEKLFF. In nucleotides, the CDR3 is TGTGCCAGCAGTTTATCGATCGGTGAAAAACTGTTTTTT. V and J are TRBV27 and TRBJ1-4; D unresolved. Trimming left V 0 bases short and J 7 bases short, with 6 bases between. CDR3 length equals 13 residues. Germline CDR1 reads MNHEY; CDR2 reads SMNVEV (reference sequence). Looking up the rest from reference TRBV27 and TRBJ1-4 gives the full variable domain: EAQVTQNPRYLITVTGKKLTVTCSQNMNHEYMSWYRQDPGLGLRQIYYSMNVEVTDKGDVPEGYKVSRKEKRNFPLILESPSPNQTSLYFCASSLSIGEKLFFGSGTQLSVL.